This TCR beta chain was found in a study of blood T cell repertoires in COVID-19. In the study overall: Samples taken during acute and convalescent COVID-19 were collected in the United States, Italy and Spain. PBMCs, B-cell-depleted T cells, or T cells provided the cDNA or gDNA that made up the material.

Authors' processing steps: By means of reference gene primer amplification, nucleated cell counts were estimated. Profiling relied on immunoSEQ multiplex PCR, and the TCRdb table lists in-frame clones only, not all of them. V and J calls and clone size are given by that table; D and trimming were obtained from the DNA. The sample carries about 300,000 clones, roughly nine tenths recorded once. CDR3 length equals 13 residues. The V segment lost 8 bases and the J segment 5 bases; nucleotides outside the gene matches: 5. The germline CDR1 and CDR2 sequences are MNHEY and SMNVEV (reference sequence). Patients in Seattle were enrolled during active infection, then followed longitudinally.

This TCR was sampled from a woman in her 30s with COVID-19, enrolled during active disease. The chain links TRBV27 to TRBJ1-2, with 10 positions matching TRBD1. Sequencing was performed on peripheral blood. CDR3 amino acids: CASADRGLYGYTF. DNA of the CDR3: TGTGCCAGCGCTGACAGGGGGCTATATGGCTACACCTTC.